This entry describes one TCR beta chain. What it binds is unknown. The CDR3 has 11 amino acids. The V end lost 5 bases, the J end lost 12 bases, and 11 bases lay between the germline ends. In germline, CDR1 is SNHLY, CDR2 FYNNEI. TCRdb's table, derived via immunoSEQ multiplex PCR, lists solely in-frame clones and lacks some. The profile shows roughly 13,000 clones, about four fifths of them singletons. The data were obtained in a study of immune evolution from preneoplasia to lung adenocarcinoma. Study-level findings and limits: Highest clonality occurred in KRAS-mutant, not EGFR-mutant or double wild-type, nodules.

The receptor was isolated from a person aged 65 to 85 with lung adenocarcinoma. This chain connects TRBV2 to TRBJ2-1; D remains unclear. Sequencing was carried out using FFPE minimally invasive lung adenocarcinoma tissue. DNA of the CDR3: TGTGCCAGCAGTCCAGAACAAGGGCAGTTCTTC. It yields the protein CASSPEQGQFF.